This entry lists 30 T cell receptor beta chains sequenced from one sample in a study of blood T cell repertoires in COVID-19. Only in-frame clones appear in the TCRdb table, and some are missing; sequencing was by immunoSEQ multiplex PCR. The sample has about 150,000 clones; roughly 84% are singletons. Sequencing was done on a sample of peripheral blood. The receptors come from a man between 65 and 85 years old with acute or convalescent COVID-19.

The count of this clone is one. The rearrangement joins TRBV7-6 to TRBJ1-1; D is ambiguous. V lost 7 bases and J lost 1, with 16 bases in between. The CDR3 is made up of 15 amino acids. Germline V gene sequence: CDR1 SGHVS, CDR2 FNYEAQ. This CDR3 is CASTSGIIKNTEAFF. The CDR3 bases are TGTGCCAGCACGTCAGGCATAATAAAGAACACTGAAGCTTTCTTT.

The CDR3 protein is CASSLQGTDTQYF. Written as DNA, the CDR3 is TGTGCCAGCAGCTTACAGGGCACAGATACGCAGTATTTT. The gene calls are TRBV5-5 and TRBJ2-3; a weak D match, TRBD1 (5 bases). Trimming took 2 bases from V and 1 from J, leaving 5 bases between them. This CDR3 spans 13 amino acids. Germline V lookup: CDR1 SGHKS, CDR2 YYEKEE (reference sequence).

This clone was observed a handful of times. V and J are TRBV15 and TRBJ2-3, with unresolved D. CDR3 length: 15 residues. Germline V lookup: CDR1 LNHNV, CDR2 YYDKDF (reference sequence). V was shortened by 5 bases and J by 0 bases, with 12 bases between the two germline ends. CDR3 amino acids: CATSVTTPSTDTQYF. The CDR3 DNA sequence: TGTGCCACCAGCGTTACTACACCGAGCACAGATACGCAGTATTTT.

V gene TRBV5-6 combines with J gene TRBJ1-6, with D perhaps TRBD1 (5 bases). Germline assignment: CDR1 SGHDT and CDR2 YYEEEE. This CDR3 contains 11 residues. Deletions cut 4 bases from V and 13 bases from J, with 9 bases between. The chain's CDR3 is CASSQRGPLHF. CDR3 DNA: TGTGCCAGCAGCCAAAGGGGTCCCCTCCACTTT.

Comments on this clone: The identical CDR3 is also encoded by other nucleotide sequences in the sample. The chain links TRBV24-1 to TRBJ1-1, with D unresolved. The germline CDR1 and CDR2 sequences are KGHDR and SFDVKD. The CDR3 covers 13 residues. The ends were cut back, 2 bases at V and 5 bases at J, with 8 bases in the middle. The CDR3 coding sequence is TGTGCCACCAGTGATTCGTACCGGACTGAAGCTTTCTTT. Its translation is CATSDSYRTEAFF.

The V call is TRBV19, the J call TRBJ2-5; D unclear. The CDR3 loop spans 14 amino acids. V lost 0 bases, J lost 7 bases, and 12 bases lay in between. Germline-derived CDR1 and CDR2 are LNHDA and SQIVND (reference sequence). CDR3 in DNA: TGTGCCAGTAGTATAGATAAAGGAGTTGGGACCCAGTACTTC. It specifies CASSIDKGVGTQYF.

This clone showed up just a few times. CDR3 region: CASSLTSYGTGELFF. CDR3 DNA sequence: TGTGCCAGCAGCTTGACTAGTTACGGCACCGGGGAGCTGTTTTTT. The genes are TRBV5-8 and TRBJ2-2; tentative D call: TRBD2 (5 bases). This CDR3 has 15 residues. The germline V gene encodes CDR1 SGHTS and CDR2 YDEGEE. V gave up 1 base and J gave up 4 bases, with 11 bases separating them.

The V and J genes are TRBV9 and TRBJ2-5, with D hard to call. V lost 1 base and J lost 5, with 9 bases in between. Looked up from germline, CDR1 is SGDLS and CDR2 is YYNGEE. This CDR3 contains 13 residues. CDR3 bases: TGTGCCAGCAGCGTAAACCCCGGGGAGACCCAGTACTTC. Amino acids: CASSVNPGETQYF. The full variable domain, rest sourced from reference TRBV9 and TRBJ2-5, is DSGVTQTPKHLITATGQRVTLRCSPRSGDLSVYWYQQSLDQGLQFLIQYYNGEERAKGNILERFSAQQFPDLHSELNLSSLELGDSALYFCASSVNPGETQYFGPGTRLLVL.

This clone appeared a single time. The V call is TRBV19, the J call TRBJ2-1; 8 bases fit TRBD1. The CDR3 length is 14 residues. V was clipped by 4 bases and J by 5 bases; unmatched bases: 4. In germline, CDR1 is LNHDA, CDR2 SQIVND (reference sequence). The CDR3 spells CASSRQGTHNEQFF. CDR3 in DNA: TGTGCCAGTAGTAGACAGGGGACCCACAATGAGCAGTTCTTC.

This clone appeared a single time. The chain employs TRBV19 and TRBJ1-5; the match to TRBD1 covers 7 bases. Germline V gene lookup returns CDR1 LNHDA and CDR2 SQIVND (reference sequence). The CDR3 extends over 17 amino acids. With V trimmed by 6 bases and J by 4 bases, 15 bases remained unmatched. The CDR3 protein is CASSKPRTGVDNQPQHF. In DNA form, the CDR3 reads TGTGCCAGTAGCAAGCCAAGGACAGGAGTCGATAATCAGCCCCAGCATTTT.

This clone was picked up a small number of times. The chain employs TRBV18 and TRBJ1-6; 9 bases align to TRBD1. Germline V CDR1 and CDR2: KGHSH, LQKENI. Germline trimming cut 0 bases from V and 6 bases from J; bases unmatched to any gene: 6. This CDR3 spans 17 amino acids. CDR3: CASSPPRDRALNSPLHF. The CDR3 DNA is TGTGCCAGCTCACCACCGCGGGACAGGGCACTTAATTCACCCCTCCACTTT.

The CDR3: CASRVSGETQYF. DNA of the CDR3: TGCGCCAGCAGAGTGAGCGGGGAGACCCAGTACTTC. The chain employs TRBV5-1 and TRBJ2-5; TRBD2 is a possible D gene (6 bases). V dropped 5 bases and J dropped 5 bases, with 10 bases sitting between them. The germline V gene encodes CDR1 SGHRS and CDR2 YFSETQ. The CDR3 contains 12 residues.

The CDR3 region has the DNA TGTGCCAGCAGTTCTCCGACAGGGATCTCTGGGGCCAACGTCCTGACTTTC. Its protein product is CASSSPTGISGANVLTF. This chain links TRBV28 with TRBJ2-6, with 7 bases that match TRBD1. The J segment lost 0 bases and the V segment lost 4 bases, leaving 6 bases of the junction unmatched. CDR3 size: 17 residues. Germline CDR1 MDHEN, CDR2 SYDVKM.

J is TRBJ2-7 and V is TRBV6-5; 9 nucleotides align to TRBD1. V dropped 2 bases and J dropped 3; count of bases not matched to a gene: 5. This CDR3 has 15 residues. CDR1 is MNHEY and CDR2 is SVGAGI in the germline V gene. As DNA, the CDR3 is TGTGCCAGCAGTTACAAGGGGACAGGGAACTACGAGCAGTACTTC. This encodes CASSYKGTGNYEQYF.

The CDR3 loop reads CASSTTTSADTQYF. The CDR3 DNA is TGTGCCAGCAGTACCACGACTAGCGCAGATACGCAGTATTTT. The J gene is TRBJ2-3, the V gene TRBV6-6; 8 positions match TRBD2. Per germline, CDR1 MNHNY and CDR2 SVGAGI (reference sequence). Trimming cost V 5 bases and J 4 bases; bases outside gene matches: 5. CDR3 length: 14 amino acids.

The chain links TRBV3-1 (or the pseudogene TRBV3-2) to TRBJ2-7; D perhaps matches TRBD2 (6 bases). The CDR3 is made up of 12 amino acids. Germline values: CDR1 LGHDT, CDR2 YNNKEL (reference sequence). The V end lost 1 base, the J end lost 5 bases, and 6 bases lay between the germline ends. The CDR3 region is CASSQGGDEQYF. The CDR3, as DNA: TGTGCCAGCAGCCAAGGCGGGGACGAGCAGTACTTC.

The chain is built from TRBV7-9 and TRBJ1-2; D might be TRBD1 (6 bases). The V and J ends lost 4 bases and 2 bases respectively, with 11 bases between them. This CDR3 contains 14 residues. Germline CDR1 SEHNR, CDR2 FQNEAQ (reference sequence). CDR3 residues: CASSSQGKNYGYTF. The CDR3 nucleotides read TGTGCCAGCAGCTCTCAGGGGAAAAACTATGGCTACACCTTC.

The chain has TRBV7-9 and TRBJ2-1, with no clear D. The CDR3 extends over 14 amino acids. CDR1 SEHNR and CDR2 FQNEAQ come from the germline V gene (reference sequence). V shed 0 bases and J shed 6 bases, with 9 bases lying between them. As DNA, the CDR3 is TGTGCCAGCAGCTTAGCGAATAGTGCCAATGAGCAGTTCTTC. This encodes CASSLANSANEQFF.

With respect to this clone: The sample carries other DNA sequences with the same CDR3. The V gene is TRBV12-3 or TRBV12-4, the J gene TRBJ1-1, with TRBD1 matching over 7 bases. The V gene end was trimmed by 6 bases and the J gene end by 2 bases; junction bases not matched to a gene: 3. The CDR3 runs 13 residues. This CDR3 reads CASRGQLNTEAFF. CDR3 DNA: TGTGCCAGCAGGGGACAGTTAAACACTGAAGCTTTCTTT.

The chain uses TRBV11-2 and TRBJ2-7; TRBD2 might be the D (5 bases). V was pared by 6 bases and J by 2 bases, with 11 bases between. This CDR3 contains 13 residues. Germline V gene lookup returns CDR1 SGHAT and CDR2 FQNNGV. CDR3 DNA: TGTGCCAGCAGGCGCGGGTTGGCCTACGAGCAGTACTTC. This codes for CASRRGLAYEQYF.

The V and J genes are TRBV19 and TRBJ1-3, with 8 positions matching TRBD1. Germline V gene sequence: CDR1 LNHDA, CDR2 SQIVND (reference sequence). The CDR3 spans 17 residues. After removal of 3 bases from V and 4 bases from J, the junction contained 11 bases not matched to a gene. In nucleotides, the CDR3 is TGTGCCAGTAGTATTCCCAGGGGGCAAATCGTCGGAAACACCATATATTTT. Translated: CASSIPRGQIVGNTIYF.

Only a few counts were recorded for this clone. The chain employs TRBV5-4 and TRBJ1-2, with 7 bases matching TRBD1. The CDR3 sequence is 16 residues long. CDR1 SGHNT and CDR2 YYREEE come from the germline V gene (reference sequence). V gave up 4 bases and J gave up 0 bases; unmatched junction bases: 9. The CDR3 DNA follows: TGTGCCAGCAGCCCGGGGACAGCCCCTTCTAACTATGGCTACACCTTC. It codes for CASSPGTAPSNYGYTF. Full variable domain (outside the CDR3, taken from reference TRBV5-4 and TRBJ1-2): ETGVTQSPTHLIKTRGQQVTLRCSSQSGHNTVSWYQQALGQGPQFIFQYYREEENGRGNFPPRFSGLQFPNYSSELNVNALELDDSALYLCASSPGTAPSNYGYTFGSGTRLTVV.

The table lists this clone with a count of one. This chain joins TRBV7-9 and TRBJ2-1; tentatively, D is TRBD2 (7 bases). V gave up 5 bases and J gave up 6 bases, with 14 bases separating them. This CDR3 has 14 amino acids. The germline V gene has CDR1 SEHNR and CDR2 FQNEAQ (reference sequence). CDR3 residues: CASSQPGGPNEQFF. CDR3 DNA sequence: TGTGCCAGCAGCCAACCCGGGGGGCCCAATGAGCAGTTCTTC.

The chain combines TRBV5-8 with TRBJ1-1; 9 nucleotides match TRBD1. The CDR3 has 15 residues. J was trimmed by 6 bases and V by 4 bases; bases with no gene match: 10. The germline V gene encodes CDR1 SGHTS and CDR2 YDEGEE. CDR3 nucleotides: TGTGCCAGCAGCCTACCGGGACAGGGTTGGCCTGAAGCTTTCTTT. Encoded protein: CASSLPGQGWPEAFF.

This clone came up a few times. The chain has TRBV7-9 and TRBJ1-1; a possible D gene is TRBD1 (5 bases). Per germline, CDR1 SEHNR and CDR2 FQNEAQ (reference sequence). The CDR3 spans 13 residues. The ends were cut back, 1 base at V and 4 bases at J, with 7 bases in the middle. CDR3 amino acids: CASSLEGLTEAFF. The DNA of the CDR3 is TGTGCCAGCAGCTTAGAGGGGCTCACTGAAGCTTTCTTT.

The CDR3 DNA follows: TGTGCCAGCAGCTTAGGGGTGCGGGGGGGCCTCGCCGGGGAGCTGTTTTTT. This codes for CASSLGVRGGLAGELFF. The J gene is TRBJ2-2, the V gene TRBV5-4; TRBD2 agrees at 9 bases. V was pared by 2 bases and J by 6 bases, with 11 bases of the junction left unmatched. Germline CDR1 is SGHNT and CDR2 is YYREEE (reference sequence). The CDR3 length is 17 residues.

V and J are TRBV9 and TRBJ2-7; TRBD1 is a possible D gene (6 bases). Germline CDR1 and CDR2: SGDLS and YYNGEE. With 0 bases removed from V and 5 bases from J, the gap between germline ends came to 9 bases. CDR3 length: 13 residues. CDR3 bases: TGTGCCAGCAGCGTAGGACAGGAGGACGAGCAGTACTTC. The encoded protein is CASSVGQEDEQYF.

V usage is TRBV5-1 and J usage is TRBJ1-1; the D is unclear. This CDR3 contains 15 residues. Trimming stripped 4 bases from V and 1 base from J, with 14 bases between. Germline lookup yields CDR1 SGHRS and CDR2 YFSETQ. CDR3 DNA: TGCGCCAGCAGCCCCCGAGAGGGAGGGAACACTGAAGCTTTCTTT. Translation gives CASSPREGGNTEAFF.

J is TRBJ2-2 and V is TRBV5-1, with TRBD2 matching 11 bases. The V and J ends lost 0 bases and 6 bases, in that order; junction bases with no gene match: 7. This CDR3 spans 17 amino acids. Germline V CDR1 and CDR2: SGHRS, YFSETQ. CDR3 bases: TGCGCCAGCAGCTTGGCAATAGCGGGGGGGCCGTCCGGGGAGCTGTTTTTT. Protein product: CASSLAIAGGPSGELFF.

CDR3 bases: TGTGCCAGCAGCTCCACTGCGGTCTCTAGCCCGGAGCAGTTCTTC. It is translated as CASSSTAVSSPEQFF. This chain connects TRBV7-9 to TRBJ2-1; weak D call: TRBD2 (5 bases). Trimming took 4 bases from V and 10 from J, leaving 20 bases between them. CDR3 length: 15 amino acids. Per germline, CDR1 SEHNR and CDR2 FQNEAQ (reference sequence).